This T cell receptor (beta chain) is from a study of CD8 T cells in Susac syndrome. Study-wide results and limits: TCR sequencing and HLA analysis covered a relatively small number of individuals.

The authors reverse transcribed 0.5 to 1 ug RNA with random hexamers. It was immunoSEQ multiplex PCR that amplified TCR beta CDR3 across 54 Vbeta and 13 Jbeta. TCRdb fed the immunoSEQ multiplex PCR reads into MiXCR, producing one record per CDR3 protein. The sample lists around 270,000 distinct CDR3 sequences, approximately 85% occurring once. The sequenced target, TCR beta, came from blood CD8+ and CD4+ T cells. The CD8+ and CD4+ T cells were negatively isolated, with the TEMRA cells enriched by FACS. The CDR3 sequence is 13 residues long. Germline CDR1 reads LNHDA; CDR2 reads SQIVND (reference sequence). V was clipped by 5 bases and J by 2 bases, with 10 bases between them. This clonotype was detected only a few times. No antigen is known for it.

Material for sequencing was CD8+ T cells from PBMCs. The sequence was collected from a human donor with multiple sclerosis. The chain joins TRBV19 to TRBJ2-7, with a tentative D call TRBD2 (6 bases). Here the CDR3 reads CASSPGRTYEQYF. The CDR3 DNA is TGTGCCAGTAGTCCAGGGAGGACCTACGAGCAGTACTTC.